This TCR beta chain derives from a study of OX40 agonist ivuxolimab in advanced cancers. Overall study results and limits: Expanded clones tended on average to be more numerous among CD8+ T cells than CD4+.

Comments on this clone: What it binds is not known.

V gave up 6 bases and J gave up 6 bases, with 21 bases separating them. CDR3 length equals 15 residues. The germline CDR1 and CDR2 sequences are SGHDT and YYEEEE. Method: immunoSEQ multiplex PCR; TCRdb's copy keeps in-frame clones and lacks some. The data show 60,000 or so clones, around 84% seen once. This TCR was recovered from an adult with an advanced solid tumor such as melanoma, head and neck, liver or kidney cancer. Sequenced material: CD4+ or CD8+ T cells sorted from blood, taken in a trial of the OX40 agonist ivuxolimab. This chain uses TRBV5-6 with TRBJ1-2; D remains ambiguous. CDR3 protein: CASTLVPQSRNGYTF. The CDR3 region has the DNA TGTGCCAGCACCCTTGTACCCCAGAGTCGGAATGGCTACACCTTC.